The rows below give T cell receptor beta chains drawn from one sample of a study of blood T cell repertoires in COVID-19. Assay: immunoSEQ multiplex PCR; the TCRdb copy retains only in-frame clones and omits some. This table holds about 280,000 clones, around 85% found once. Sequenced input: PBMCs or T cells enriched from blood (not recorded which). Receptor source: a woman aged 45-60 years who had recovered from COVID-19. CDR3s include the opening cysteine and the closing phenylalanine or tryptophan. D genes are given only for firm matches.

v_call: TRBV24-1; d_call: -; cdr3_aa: CATSDFRGDTQYF
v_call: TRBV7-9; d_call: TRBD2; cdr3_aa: CASSLTGGTNTGELFF
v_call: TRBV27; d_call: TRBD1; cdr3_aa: CASRGTAYNSPLHF
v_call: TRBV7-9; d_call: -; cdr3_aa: CASTDLAGKDTQYF
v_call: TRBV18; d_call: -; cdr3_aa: CASSQTLTLDQPQHF
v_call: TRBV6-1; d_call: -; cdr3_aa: CASSEASGITEAFF
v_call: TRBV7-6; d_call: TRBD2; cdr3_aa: CASSRGLASDTQYF
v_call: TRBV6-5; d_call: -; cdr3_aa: CASRRGTLYEQYF
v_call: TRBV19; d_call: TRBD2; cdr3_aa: CASSPPLTSGRFSEQFF
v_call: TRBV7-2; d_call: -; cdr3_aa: CASSFIPGNTEAFF
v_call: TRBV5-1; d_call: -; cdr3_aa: CASSLEDNLNYGYTF
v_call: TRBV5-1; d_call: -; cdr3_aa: CASSLDRSNYEQYF
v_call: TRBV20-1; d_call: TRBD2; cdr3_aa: CSASLLAGIQETQYF
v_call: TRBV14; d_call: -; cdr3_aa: CASSRIQGWAFF
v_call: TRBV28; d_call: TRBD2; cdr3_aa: CASRALAGGTYEQYF
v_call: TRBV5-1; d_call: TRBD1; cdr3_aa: CASSLGTGTLRDTEAFF
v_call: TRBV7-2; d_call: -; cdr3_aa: CASSLALRRRRLNTEAFF
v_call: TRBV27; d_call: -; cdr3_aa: CASSPAGRGSLSYGGYTF
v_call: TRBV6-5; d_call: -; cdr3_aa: CASRRGGSYEQYF
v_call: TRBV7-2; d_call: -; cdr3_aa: CASSLTWGDSPLHF
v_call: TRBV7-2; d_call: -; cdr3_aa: CASSLTRSLAYSGNTIYF
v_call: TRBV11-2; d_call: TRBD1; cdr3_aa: CASSFGQDSYEQYF
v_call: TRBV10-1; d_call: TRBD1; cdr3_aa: CASSEGGQERTEAFF
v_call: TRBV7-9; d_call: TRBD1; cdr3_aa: CASSITTGGDYGYTF